The present T cell receptor (beta chain) was sequenced within a study of cytomegalovirus exposure and HLA in healthy donors. Study results and limitations: Highly shared variants forming one cluster were likely a sequencing artifact. CMV serostatus was the sole immune exposure data available. Presence/absence analyses assumed roughly uniform sequencing depth across donors.

With V trimmed by 0 bases and J by 2 bases, 4 bases remained unmatched. Germline V lookup: CDR1 SGHRS, CDR2 YFSETQ. This CDR3 comprises 15 residues. With 60 Vbeta and 13 Jbeta primers, the PCR was carried out. This table comes from immunoSEQ multiplex PCR, and its TCRdb copy is limited to in-frame clones, with some not included. Recorded for this sample: fewer than 250,000 clones. All donors participated as healthy donors of bone marrow. A note on this clone: Its antigen is unidentified.

J is TRBJ2-5 and V is TRBV5-1, with TRBD2 matching 7 bases. Input material: PBMCs. This TCR was sampled from a woman between 25 and 40 years old in good health and CMV-seropositive. For the CDR3, the DNA is TGCGCCAGCAGCTTGGCCAACGGGGGGCAAGAGACCCAGTACTTC. Its translation: CASSLANGGQETQYF.